This T cell receptor (beta chain) was sequenced for a study of blood T cell repertoires in COVID-19. Study details: In each case, the material was cDNA or gDNA derived from T cells, B-cell-depleted T cells, or PBMCs.

The germline gives CDR1 MDHEN, CDR2 SYDVKM. V lost 9 bases, J lost 7 bases, and 9 bases stayed unmatched. This CDR3 contains 13 residues. In the original processing: Reference gene primers were amplified, and this amplification served to estimate nucleated cell counts. Libraries were prepared by immunoSEQ multiplex PCR; TCRdb keeps only in-frame clonotypes and omits some of them. For V, J and clone size, that table is used; D and trimming come from the DNA. The sample lists a few hundred thousand clones; about nine tenths were seen once. The sample consisted of peripheral blood. The receptor's source is a man aged 40-49 years who had recovered from COVID-19. The chain joins TRBV28 to TRBJ1-2; 9 nucleotides match TRBD1. CDR3 in amino acids: CASLPGQGIGYTF. The CDR3 DNA is TGTGCCAGTCTCCCGGGACAGGGTATTGGCTACACCTTC.